One and the same sample provided the 4 T cell receptor beta chains below, sequenced in a study of blood T cell repertoires in COVID-19. Some clones are missing from TCRdb's copy, which holds only in-frame ones; the method was immunoSEQ multiplex PCR. The data hold about 190,000 clones, with around 90% observed a single time. Input material: peripheral blood. Receptor source: a man between 40 and 49 years old with acute or convalescent COVID-19.

This chain links TRBV30 with TRBJ2-5; D perhaps matches TRBD1 (6 bases). Germline loops: CDR1 GTSNPN, CDR2 SVGIG (reference sequence). Trimming removed 0 bases from V and 4 bases from J, with 9 bases in between. The CDR3 consists of 13 residues. The CDR3 loop is CAWSVQGAETQYF. CDR3 coding DNA: TGTGCCTGGAGTGTACAGGGTGCAGAGACCCAGTACTTC. The full variable domain, its missing parts supplied by reference TRBV30 and TRBJ2-5, is SQTIHQWPATLVQPVGSPLSLECTVEGTSNPNLYWYRQAAGRGLQLLFYSVGIGQISSEVPQNLSASRPQDRQFILSSKKLLLSDSGFYLCAWSVQGAETQYFGPGTRLLVL.

This chain joins TRBV9 and TRBJ2-1; a possible D gene is TRBD2 (7 bases). The CDR3 has 18 amino acids. Germline CDR1 reads SGDLS; CDR2 reads YYNGEE. Trimming cost V 1 base and J 2 bases, with 19 bases left between them. DNA of the CDR3: TGTGCCAGCAGCGTAATTTCAGGAGGGGGGGCGGCCTACAATGAGCAGTTCTTC. Amino acids: CASSVISGGGAAYNEQFF.

The chain uses TRBV7-6 and TRBJ2-6; 8 nucleotides agree with TRBD1. V trimming: 7 bases; J trimming: 3 bases; junction bases outside the gene matches: 5. The CDR3 loop spans 15 amino acids. Germline loops: CDR1 SGHVS, CDR2 FNYEAQ. The CDR3 coding sequence is TGTGCCAGCAAGGAGACAGGGGATGGGGCCAACGTCCTGACTTTC. Amino acids: CASKETGDGANVLTF.

This clone was seen a handful of times. The rearrangement links TRBV19 to TRBJ2-1, with a weak D call TRBD2 (6 bases). The CDR3 loop spans 17 amino acids. The V end was cut by 4 bases, the J end by 0 bases, with 16 bases between. In germline, CDR1 is LNHDA, CDR2 SQIVND (reference sequence). CDR3 DNA sequence: TGTGCCAGTAGTAGGGACTCCAAGGTGGGCTCCTACAATGAGCAGTTCTTC. Translating gives CASSRDSKVGSYNEQFF.